Sequencing of this T cell receptor beta chain was carried out in a study of blood T cell repertoires in COVID-19. At the level of the study: The study drew acute and convalescent COVID-19 samples from the United States, Italy and Spain. Nucleic acid was either cDNA or gDNA, and it came from T cells, B-cell-depleted T cells, or PBMCs.

Adults between roughly 18 and 89 years of age took part from 24 US areas. Repertoires were generated with immunoSEQ multiplex PCR, while TCRdb's copy carries only in-frame clones and drops some. The profile shows 150,000 or so clones, around 87% of them singletons. In germline, CDR1 is MNHEY, CDR2 SMNVEV (reference sequence). With 3 bases removed from V and 4 bases from J, the gap between germline ends came to 16 bases. This CDR3 region has 15 residues. The TCR comes from a woman aged 40 to 49 who had been exposed to COVID-19. The sample consisted of PBMCs or T cells enriched from blood (not recorded which). This chain joins TRBV27 and TRBJ2-7; D is ambiguous. Here the CDR3 reads CASSFGKRVQYEQYF. DNA of the CDR3: TGTGCCAGCAGTTTCGGTAAACGGGTTCAATACGAGCAGTACTTC.